This T cell receptor (beta chain) was identified during a study of cytomegalovirus exposure and HLA in healthy donors. In its sample, this clone was seen a few times. Its antigen remains unidentified. PCR was performed using 60 Vbeta and 13 Jbeta primers. In the study's own analysis: The count from a later analysis was about 80 million unique TCR beta chains, around 11 million of them shared. Clones were sequenced by immunoSEQ multiplex PCR, and TCRdb holds only the in-frame ones, with some missing. V and J calls plus clone size are reproduced from that table; the DNA served to infer D and trimming. The sample has more than 85,000 clones, around 73% seen once. Study-wide points: Among immune exposure information, only CMV serostatus was available. Donors belonging to an Asian-associated ancestry cluster reportedly showed fewer N-insertions in productive TCRs than the 666-donor mean, according to what a later analysis found. In a later analysis, V- and J-gene trimming of beta chains associated with a DCLRE1C missense variant, replicated independently.

Germline CDR1 is SGHTA and CDR2 is FQGNSA. The CDR3 consists of 13 residues. The ends were cut back, 2 bases at V and 9 bases at J, with 13 bases in the middle. The clonotype comes from a female donor in good health and CMV-seronegative. This chain connects TRBV7-2 to TRBJ1-1, with D maybe TRBD1 (5 bases). The specimen sequenced was PBMCs. The CDR3 loop is CASSLLVGRQAFF. The CDR3 nucleotides read TGTGCCAGCAGCTTATTAGTGGGGCGCCAAGCTTTCTTT.